The next 21 T cell receptor beta chains were all read from a single sample in a study of cytomegalovirus exposure and HLA in healthy donors. PCR used 60 Vbeta primers and 13 Jbeta primers. TCRdb keeps only in-frame clones here, not all; method: immunoSEQ multiplex PCR. The sample holds 160,000 or so clones, 80% to 85% seen once. Sequenced: PBMCs. The source is a man aged 25 to 45 in good health and CMV-seronegative.

The DNA of the CDR3 is TGTGCCTGGAGAACAGGGAGCTCCGGGGAGCTGTTTTTT. This encodes CAWRTGSSGELFF. This chain connects TRBV30 to TRBJ2-2; weak D call: TRBD1 (6 bases). In germline, CDR1 is GTSNPN, CDR2 SVGIG (reference sequence). V was clipped by 3 bases and J by 6 bases, with 11 bases between them. The CDR3 contains 13 residues.

The table lists this clone with a few counts. The chain uses TRBV10-3 and TRBJ2-3, with 8 positions matching TRBD1. Germline loops: CDR1 ENHRY, CDR2 SYGVKD. This CDR3 is 14 amino acids long. J lost 5 bases, V lost 5 bases, and 6 bases had no gene match. The CDR3 region has the DNA TGTGCCATCAGTCCAGGGGGCGGGGAAGATACGCAGTATTTT. Translation gives CAISPGGGEDTQYF.

This chain links TRBV27 with TRBJ2-5, with 8 bases aligning to TRBD2. The germline gives CDR1 MNHEY, CDR2 SMNVEV (reference sequence). The ends lost 5 bases at V and 3 bases at J; junction bases unmatched: 5. The CDR3 covers 14 residues. In nucleotides, the CDR3 is TGTGCCAGCAGTCGCCGGGGGGGGGAAGAGACCCAGTACTTC. It is translated as CASSRRGGEETQYF.

The rearrangement joins TRBV18 to TRBJ1-2; 10 nucleotides match TRBD1. CDR1 is KGHSH, CDR2 LQKENI, per germline. J lost 5 bases, V lost 1 base, and 7 bases had no gene match. CDR3 size: 16 residues. CDR3 amino acids: CASSPRDRGVFYGYTF. CDR3 DNA: TGTGCCAGCTCACCACGGGACAGGGGTGTTTTTTATGGCTACACCTTC.

This chain joins TRBV7-2 and TRBJ2-1; 7 bases fit TRBD2. The germline V gene encodes CDR1 SGHTA and CDR2 FQGNSA. The ends lost 3 bases at V and 7 bases at J; junction bases unmatched: 6. The CDR3 length is 14 residues. The CDR3 DNA sequence: TGTGCCAGCAGCTTCCGGCTAGCGGCAAATGAGCAGTTCTTC. Protein sequence: CASSFRLAANEQFF. The whole variable domain, filled in from reference TRBV7-2 and TRBJ2-1, reads GAGVSQSPSNKVTEKGKDVELRCDPISGHTALYWYRQSLGQGLEFLIYFQGNSAPDKSGLPSDRFSAERTGGSVSTLTIQRTQQEDSAVYLCASSFRLAANEQFFGPGTRLTVL.

The V and J genes are TRBV7-2 and TRBJ1-4, with unresolved D. V was trimmed by 1 base and J by 8 bases, leaving 8 bases between them. There are 13 residues in the CDR3. Germline lookup yields CDR1 SGHTA and CDR2 FQGNSA. The CDR3: CASSLGSGEKLFF. As DNA, the CDR3 is TGTGCCAGCAGCTTAGGGTCGGGAGAAAAACTGTTTTTT.

In this sample, this clone turned up once. The V and J genes are TRBV15 and TRBJ2-7; D is perhaps TRBD1 (5 bases). The ends were cut back, 0 bases at V and 5 bases at J, with 14 bases in the middle. CDR1 is LNHNV, CDR2 YYDKDF, per germline (reference sequence). This CDR3 contains 15 residues. The CDR3, as DNA: TGTGCCACCAGCAGAGATACCCTAACAGGAAACGAGCAGTACTTC. Translated, it gives CATSRDTLTGNEQYF.

V gene TRBV7-2 combines with J gene TRBJ2-1; 14 bases match TRBD2. The CDR3 runs 15 residues. The V gene's germline CDR1 is SGHTA and CDR2 FQGNSA. V was clipped by 5 bases and J by 9 bases; unmatched bases: 6. In nucleotides, the CDR3 is TGTGCCAGCAGCGCCCGACTAGCGGGAGGGCGTGAGCAGTTCTTC. This gives the protein CASSARLAGGREQFF.

The genes are TRBV27 and TRBJ1-1, with a tentative D call TRBD1 (6 bases). The germline CDR1 and CDR2 sequences are MNHEY and SMNVEV (reference sequence). Trimming left V 3 bases short and J 7 bases short, with 12 bases between. This CDR3 is 13 amino acids long. The CDR3 DNA reads as TGTGCCAGCAGTTTCTATCGGACAGATGAAGCTTTCTTT. As protein: CASSFYRTDEAFF.

About this clone itself: The same CDR3 is also encoded by other DNA sequences in this sample. The chain joins TRBV5-1 to TRBJ1-1, with TRBD1 identical over 7 bases. With 4 bases clipped from V and 4 bases from J, the junction kept 34 bases outside the gene matches. Germline V gives CDR1 SGHRS, CDR2 YFSETQ. The CDR3 extends over 23 amino acids. The CDR3 sequence: CASSRIERTGMRSLGDMVTEAFF. CDR3 bases: TGCGCCAGCAGCCGAATAGAACGGACAGGAATGAGATCCCTTGGGGACATGGTCACTGAAGCTTTCTTT.

The V and J genes are TRBV19 and TRBJ2-2, with 10 bases that match TRBD1. Trimming removed 3 bases from V and 7 bases from J; junction bases left unmatched: 11. The CDR3 consists of 17 residues. Germline V CDR1 and CDR2: LNHDA, SQIVND (reference sequence). CDR3 protein: CASSMSGTGASGGELFF. As DNA, the CDR3 is TGTGCCAGTAGTATGTCCGGGACAGGGGCCTCCGGCGGGGAGCTGTTTTTT.

The J gene is TRBJ2-1, the V gene TRBV5-1, with 7 bases fitting TRBD2. The CDR3 consists of 17 residues. V lost 0 bases, J lost 4 bases, and 10 bases stayed unmatched. The germline CDR1 and CDR2 sequences are SGHRS and YFSETQ. This CDR3 reads CASSLERASGLYNEQFF. The CDR3 DNA follows: TGCGCCAGCAGCTTGGAACGGGCTAGCGGACTGTACAATGAGCAGTTCTTC. The full variable domain, in which reference TRBV5-1 and TRBJ2-1 provide the parts outside the CDR3, is KAGVTQTPRYLIKTRGQQVTLSCSPISGHRSVSWYQQTPGQGLQFLFEYFSETQRNKGNFPGRFSGRQFSNSRSEMNVSTLELGDSALYLCASSLERASGLYNEQFFGPGTRLTVL.

The chain employs TRBV27 and TRBJ1-5; D remains ambiguous. V was shortened by 6 bases and J by 6 bases, with 12 bases between the two germline ends. The germline V gene encodes CDR1 MNHEY and CDR2 SMNVEV (reference sequence). The CDR3 extends over 13 amino acids. The chain's CDR3 is CASRGAISQPQHF. The CDR3 bases are TGTGCCAGCAGGGGAGCGATCAGTCAGCCCCAGCATTTT.

The chain links TRBV6-1 to TRBJ2-1, with 9 bases matching TRBD2. CDR3 length: 14 residues. V trimming: 8 bases; J trimming: 4 bases; junction bases outside the gene matches: 6. In germline, CDR1 is MNHNS, CDR2 SASEGT. For the CDR3, the DNA is TGTGCCAGCGATAGCGGGAGTACTTACAATGAGCAGTTCTTC. Residues: CASDSGSTYNEQFF.

The CDR3 sequence is CASSLTGGRGSGYTF. In DNA, the CDR3 is TGCGCCAGCAGCTTAACAGGGGGGAGAGGGAGCGGCTACACCTTC. The V and J genes are TRBV5-1 and TRBJ1-2, with 8 bases lining up with TRBD1. The CDR3 is made up of 15 amino acids. Trimming took 2 bases from V and 8 from J; bases not matched to a gene: 11. Germline CDR1 is SGHRS and CDR2 is YFSETQ.

This chain connects TRBV19 to TRBJ2-7; 8 bases align to TRBD2. The CDR3 length is 16 residues. The V and J ends lost 4 bases and 1 base, in that order; junction bases with no gene match: 9. The germline CDR1 and CDR2 sequences are LNHDA and SQIVND (reference sequence). CDR3 sequence reads: CASSTPTSGLSYEQYF. The CDR3 nucleotides read TGTGCCAGTAGTACCCCCACTAGCGGACTGTCCTACGAGCAGTACTTC.

The rearrangement uses TRBV2 and TRBJ1-1; TRBD1 matches at 8 bases. Germline values: CDR1 SNHLY, CDR2 FYNNEI. The V segment lost 6 bases and the J segment 8 bases; nucleotides outside the gene matches: 5. The CDR3 contains 12 residues. The CDR3 reads CASRDDRGEAFF. Written as DNA, the CDR3 is TGTGCCAGCAGGGATGACAGGGGAGAAGCTTTCTTT. Full variable domain (rest looked up from reference TRBV2 and TRBJ1-1): EPEVTQTPSHQVTQMGQEVILRCVPISNHLYFYWYRQILGQKVEFLVSFYNNEISEKSEIFDDQFSVERPDGSNFTLKIRSTKLEDSAMYFCASRDDRGEAFFGQGTRLTVV.

This chain connects TRBV5-1 to TRBJ2-7; a possible D gene is TRBD1 (5 bases). The CDR3 is 14 amino acids. CDR1 SGHRS and CDR2 YFSETQ come from the germline V gene. The V end lost 0 bases, the J end lost 5 bases, and 12 bases lay between the germline ends. CDR3 in amino acids: CASSLGQGSDEQYF. The DNA of the CDR3 is TGCGCCAGCAGCTTGGGGCAGGGATCAGACGAGCAGTACTTC.

The chain is built from TRBV5-1 and TRBJ2-3, with D tentatively TRBD2 (5 bases). This CDR3 comprises 14 residues. Germline CDR1 SGHRS, CDR2 YFSETQ. V was pared by 4 bases and J by 1 base, with 10 bases between. CDR3 loop: CASSIERGTDTQYF. CDR3 in DNA: TGCGCCAGCAGCATTGAGAGGGGCACAGATACGCAGTATTTT.

The V gene is TRBV7-6, the J gene TRBJ2-1, with TRBD2 as a possible D gene (6 bases). V lost 5 bases, J lost 7 bases, and 24 bases lay in between. Germline V CDR1 and CDR2: SGHVS, FNYEAQ. The length of the CDR3 is 17 residues. Here the CDR3 DNA reads TGTGCCAGCAGCGAGATACCTCGAGGAGGCCGGGGGAATGAGCAGTTCTTC. The encoded protein is CASSEIPRGGRGNEQFF.

The V gene is TRBV10-3, the J gene TRBJ1-2; 10 bases map to TRBD1. The CDR3 has 15 residues. Germline-derived CDR1 and CDR2 are ENHRY and SYGVKD. V dropped 7 bases and J dropped 6; count of bases not matched to a gene: 11. The CDR3 DNA reads as TGTGCCATCATGGTCCCGGGACAGGGGAGGGATGGCTACACCTTC. Translating it yields CAIMVPGQGRDGYTF.